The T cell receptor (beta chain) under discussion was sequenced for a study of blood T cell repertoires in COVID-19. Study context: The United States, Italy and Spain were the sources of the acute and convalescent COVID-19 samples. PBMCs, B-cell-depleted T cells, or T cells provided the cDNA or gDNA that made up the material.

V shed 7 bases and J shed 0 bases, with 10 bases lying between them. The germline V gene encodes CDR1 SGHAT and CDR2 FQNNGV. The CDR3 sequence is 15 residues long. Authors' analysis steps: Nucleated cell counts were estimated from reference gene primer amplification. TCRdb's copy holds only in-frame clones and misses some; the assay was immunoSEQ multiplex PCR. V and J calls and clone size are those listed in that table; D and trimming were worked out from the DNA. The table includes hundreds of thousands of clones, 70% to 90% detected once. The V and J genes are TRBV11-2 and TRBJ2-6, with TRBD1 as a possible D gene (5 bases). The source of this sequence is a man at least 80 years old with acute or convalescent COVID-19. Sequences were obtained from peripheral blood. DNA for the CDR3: TGTGCCAGCATCGACAGCCTCTCTGGGGCCAACGTCCTGACTTTC. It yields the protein CASIDSLSGANVLTF.